The sample holds a few counts of the clone carrying this TCR beta chain. Enrolled through a virtual design, the participants were between roughly 18 and 100 years of age and came from fewer than 30 US areas. Categorization into cohorts depended on clinical history that participants reported. These data belong to a study of blood T cell repertoires in COVID-19. Study at large: COVID-19 samples, acute and convalescent, were from the United States, Italy and Spain. PBMCs, B-cell-depleted T cells, or T cells were the source of the cDNA or gDNA that made up the material.

Repertoires were generated with immunoSEQ multiplex PCR, while TCRdb's copy carries only in-frame clones and drops some. The data contain approximately 290,000 clones, 80% to 90% of them seen just once; the ten biggest clones take up 3.5% to 5.5%. CDR1 and CDR2 from the germline V gene are WNHNN and SYGVQD (reference sequence). Trimming stripped 3 bases from V and 5 bases from J, with 5 bases between. The CDR3 loop spans 12 amino acids. The specimen was PBMCs or T cells enriched from blood (not recorded which). The sequence came from a woman under 40 who had recovered from COVID-19. V gene TRBV10-1 combines with J gene TRBJ1-5; D is undetermined. CDR3: CASSDGDQPQHF. In DNA, the CDR3 is TGCGCCAGCAGTGACGGGGATCAGCCCCAGCATTTT.